This T cell receptor (beta chain) was recorded in a study of spatial heterogeneity in lung cancer. The overall study: Unique TCR and UMI combinations averaged more than ten appearances each in raw reads. Study-wide points: Tumoral mutation counts were tracked by counts of expanded intratumoral alpha and beta TCRs.

The V gene end was trimmed by 5 bases and the J gene end by 0 bases; junction bases not matched to a gene: 3. Germline CDR1 is WSHSY and CDR2 is SAAADI. This CDR3 spans 15 amino acids. Documented time point: sample taken at primary tumor resection. From tumor, nontumor lung or frozen PBMC, whole RNA was taken unsorted for sequencing. TCRdb passed the 5' RACE reads through MiXCR, listing each CDR3 protein once. The table shows thousands of distinct CDR3 sequences, with roughly 8.4% occurring only once. By share of the sample, this clonotype is large (0.1 to 1%). The antigen remains undetermined. The sequencing used lung tumor tissue, collected at surgery. J is TRBJ2-7 and V is TRBV10-2; 11 positions agree with TRBD2. The sequence was obtained from a male donor with early-stage non-small cell lung cancer. The CDR3 is CASSPTSGASYEQYF. In DNA form, the CDR3 reads TGCGCCAGCAGTCCGACTAGCGGGGCCTCCTACGAGCAGTACTTC.